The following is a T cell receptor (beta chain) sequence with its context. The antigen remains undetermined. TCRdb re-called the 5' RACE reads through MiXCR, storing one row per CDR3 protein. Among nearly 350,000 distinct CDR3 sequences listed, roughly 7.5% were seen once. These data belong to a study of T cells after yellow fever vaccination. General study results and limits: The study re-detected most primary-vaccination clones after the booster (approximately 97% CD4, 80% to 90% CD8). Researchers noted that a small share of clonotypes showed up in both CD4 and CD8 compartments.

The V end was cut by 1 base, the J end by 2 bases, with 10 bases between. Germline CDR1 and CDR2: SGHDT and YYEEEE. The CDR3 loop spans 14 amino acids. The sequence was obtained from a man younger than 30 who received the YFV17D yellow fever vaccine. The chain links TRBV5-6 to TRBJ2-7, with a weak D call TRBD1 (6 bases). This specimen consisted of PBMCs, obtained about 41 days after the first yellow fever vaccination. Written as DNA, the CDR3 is TGTGCCAGCAGCTTGTGGGACAACCCCTACGAGCAGTACTTC. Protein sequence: CASSLWDNPYEQYF.